This T cell receptor beta chain derives from a study of blood T cell repertoires in COVID-19 (TCRdb year 2020). Concerning the study at large: The collaborator samples originated in the United States, Italy and Spain and spanned the acute and convalescent phases of COVID-19. The repertoires were made available in a free public database intended to serve as a resource for research on the immune response to SARS-CoV-2. The dataset comprised deeply sampled blood TCRbeta repertoires from subjects exposed to, actively infected with, or recovered from COVID-19. The samples were drawn from the first 160 participants of the ongoing ImmuneRACE study and from 1,254 subjects provided by 6 global collaborators. Where available, HLA class I and class II types were obtained from metadata supplied by the sample provider rather than from assay-based typing. The prospective study material was composed of cDNA or gDNA derived from T cells, B-cell-depleted T cells, or PBMCs. Nearly every sample came with metadata listing a de-identified subject ID, COVID-19 status, age in years and sex.

As concerns this clone: Its target antigen remains unknown. The record has no base qualities; no much larger clone is one base away.

General findings and caveats noted by the study authors: Clinical and demographic metadata were provided uncurated, with the amount varying by source and participant.

Participants in the prospective study were aged roughly 18 to 100 years, lived in under 30 United States geographic areas, and enrolled through a virtual design. In the prospective study, participants were assigned to cohorts based on the clinical history participants reported in a screening survey and a study questionnaire. Recovered participants in ImmuneRACE Cohort 3 were defined as having two consecutive negative NP/OP PCR tests, clearance from a healthcare professional, or resolution of symptoms. Each participant in the prospective study had whole blood, serum and a nasopharyngeal or oropharyngeal swab collected by mobile phlebotomists. Prospective study participants could optionally give additional blood draws and questionnaires over an approximately two-month period. Before DNA extraction, blood samples from the prospective study were shipped at room temperature or frozen. The immunoSEQ Assay, a bias-controlled multiplex PCR, was used to amplify TCRbeta CDR3 regions from genomic DNA. As for the authors' bioinformatics: The number of nucleated cells in each sample was estimated by amplification of reference gene primers within the assay. Sequence reads were collapsed and filtered to measure the absolute abundance of every unique TCRbeta CDR3 rearrangement. Productive Simpson clonality was computed per sample as the square root of Simpson's diversity index over productive rearrangements. The table was pulled from immuneACCESS by TCRdb, which kept in-frame rearrangements only. Such tables lose some clones; where checked, under half of the loss comes from unresolved V genes, and the rest has no known cause. D and trimming were read from the DNA, whereas the V and J calls and clone size are those reported in that table. This sample lists 310,000 or so clones; around 90% were detected once. Roughly 1.1% of the sample belongs to the ten largest clones.

From cysteine to phenylalanine, the CDR3 is 15 amino acids long. The sequence is cut down to CDR3 DNA, 45 bases in frame from base 1. V drops 0 bases and J drops 2 bases, leaving 11 bases in between. The germline V gene (reference sequence) sets CDR1 to MNHEY and CDR2 to SMNVEV. This TCR derives from a woman aged 25 to 39 who had recovered from COVID-19. The chain is encoded by TRBV27 joined to TRBJ2-7, with the D gene call left open. The sequenced material came from PBMCs or T cells enriched from blood (not recorded which). The nucleotide sequence reads TGTGCCAGCAGTTTATCGAGCCGAGGCCCCTACGAGCAGTACTTC. The translation is CASSLSSRGPYEQYF.